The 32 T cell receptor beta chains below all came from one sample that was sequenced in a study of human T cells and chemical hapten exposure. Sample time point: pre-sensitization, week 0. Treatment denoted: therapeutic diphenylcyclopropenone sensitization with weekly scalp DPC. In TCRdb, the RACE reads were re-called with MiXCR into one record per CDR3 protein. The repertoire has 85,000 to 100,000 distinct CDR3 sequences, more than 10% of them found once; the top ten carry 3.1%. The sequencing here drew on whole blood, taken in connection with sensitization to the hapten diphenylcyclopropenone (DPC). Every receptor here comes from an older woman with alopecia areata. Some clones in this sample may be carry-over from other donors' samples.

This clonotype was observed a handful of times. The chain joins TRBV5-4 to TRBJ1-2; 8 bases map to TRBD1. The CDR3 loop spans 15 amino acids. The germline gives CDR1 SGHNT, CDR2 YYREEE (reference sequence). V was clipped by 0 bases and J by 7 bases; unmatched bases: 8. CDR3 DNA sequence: TGTGCCAGCAGCTTGGACACAGGACAGGGCTCTGGCTACACCTTC. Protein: CASSLDTGQGSGYTF.

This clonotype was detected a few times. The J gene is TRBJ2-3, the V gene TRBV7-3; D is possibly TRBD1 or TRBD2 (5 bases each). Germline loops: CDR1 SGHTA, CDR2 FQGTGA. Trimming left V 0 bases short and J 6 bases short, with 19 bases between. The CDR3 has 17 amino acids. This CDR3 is CASSLTGGVGTGDTQYF. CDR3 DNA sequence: TGTGCCAGCAGCTTAACAGGCGGAGTAGGGACGGGGGATACGCAGTATTTT. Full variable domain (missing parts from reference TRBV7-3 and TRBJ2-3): GAGVSQTPSNKVTEKGKYVELRCDPISGHTALYWYRQSLGQGPEFLIYFQGTGAADDSGLPNDRFFAVRPEGSVSTLKIQRTERGDSAVYLCASSLTGGVGTGDTQYFGPGTRLTVL.

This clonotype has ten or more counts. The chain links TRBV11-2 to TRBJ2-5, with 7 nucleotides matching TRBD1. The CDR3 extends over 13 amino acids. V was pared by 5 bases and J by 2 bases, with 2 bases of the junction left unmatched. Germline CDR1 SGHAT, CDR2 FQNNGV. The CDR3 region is CASSQGQQETQYF. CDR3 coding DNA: TGTGCCAGCAGCCAGGGACAGCAAGAGACCCAGTACTTC. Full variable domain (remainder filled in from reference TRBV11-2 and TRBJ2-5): EAGVAQSPRYKIIEKRQSVAFWCNPISGHATLYWYQQILGQGPKLLIQFQNNGVVDDSQLPKDRFSAERLKGVDSTLKIQPAKLEDSAVYLCASSQGQQETQYFGPGTRLLVL.

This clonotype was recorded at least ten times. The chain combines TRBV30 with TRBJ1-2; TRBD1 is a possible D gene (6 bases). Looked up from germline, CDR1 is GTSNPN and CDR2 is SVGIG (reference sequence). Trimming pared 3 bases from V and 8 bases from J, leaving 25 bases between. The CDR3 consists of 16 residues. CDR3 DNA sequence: TGTGCCTGGAGGTTGGCAAGGCAGGGGCCCCGGCGGGGCTACACCTTC. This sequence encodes CAWRLARQGPRRGYTF.

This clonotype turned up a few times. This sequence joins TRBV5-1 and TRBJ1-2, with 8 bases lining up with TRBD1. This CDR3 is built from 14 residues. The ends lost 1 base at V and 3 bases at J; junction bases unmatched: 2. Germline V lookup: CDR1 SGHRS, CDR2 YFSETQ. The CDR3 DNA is TGCGCCAGCAGCTTGCAGGGGGCGGACTATGGCTACACCTTC. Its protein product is CASSLQGADYGYTF.

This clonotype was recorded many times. The CDR3 sequence: CATSRDAGGAANEQFF. Written as DNA, the CDR3 is TGTGCCACCAGCAGAGATGCGGGGGGGGCCGCCAATGAGCAGTTCTTC. The chain joins TRBV15 to TRBJ2-1, with TRBD2 matching 9 bases. Germline V gene data show CDR1 as LNHNV and CDR2 as YYDKDF (reference sequence). Germline trimming cut 0 bases from V and 6 bases from J; bases unmatched to any gene: 6. The CDR3 covers 16 residues. The variable domain in full, with the rest retrieved from reference TRBV15 and TRBJ2-1, is DAMVIQNPRYQVTQFGKPVTLSCSQTLNHNVMYWYQQKSSQAPKLLFHYYDKDFNNEADTPDNFQSRRPNTSFCFLDIRSPGLGDTAMYLCATSRDAGGAANEQFFGPGTRLTVL.

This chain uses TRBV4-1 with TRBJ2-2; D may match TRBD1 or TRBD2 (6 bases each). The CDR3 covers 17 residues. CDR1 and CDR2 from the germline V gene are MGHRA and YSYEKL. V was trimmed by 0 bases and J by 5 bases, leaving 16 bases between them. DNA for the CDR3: TGCGCCAGCAGCCAAGATCCGGGGGCGAGGATGACCGGGGAGCTGTTTTTT. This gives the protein CASSQDPGARMTGELFF.

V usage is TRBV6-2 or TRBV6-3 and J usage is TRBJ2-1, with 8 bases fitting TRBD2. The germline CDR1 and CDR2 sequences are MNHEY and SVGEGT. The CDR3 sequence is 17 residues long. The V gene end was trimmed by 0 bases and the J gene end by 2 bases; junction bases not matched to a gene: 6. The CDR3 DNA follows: TGTGCCAGCAGTTACTCGAAGGCGGGGGGTACCTACAATGAGCAGTTCTTC. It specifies CASSYSKAGGTYNEQFF.

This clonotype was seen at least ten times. CDR3 sequence reads: CASSSGQPSTDTQYF. The CDR3 nucleotides read TGTGCCAGTAGTTCCGGACAGCCAAGCACAGATACGCAGTATTTT. This chain connects TRBV19 to TRBJ2-3; D perhaps matches TRBD1 (6 bases). The V gene's germline CDR1 is LNHDA and CDR2 SQIVND (reference sequence). V lost 5 bases to trimming and J lost 0 bases, with 12 bases between them. This CDR3 comprises 15 residues.

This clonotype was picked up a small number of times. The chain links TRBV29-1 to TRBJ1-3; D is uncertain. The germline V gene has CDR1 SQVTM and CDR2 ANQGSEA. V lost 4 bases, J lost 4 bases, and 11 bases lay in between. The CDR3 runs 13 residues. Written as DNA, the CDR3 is TGCAGCGTTGGGCATGGGTACGGAAACACCATATATTTT. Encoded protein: CSVGHGYGNTIYF.

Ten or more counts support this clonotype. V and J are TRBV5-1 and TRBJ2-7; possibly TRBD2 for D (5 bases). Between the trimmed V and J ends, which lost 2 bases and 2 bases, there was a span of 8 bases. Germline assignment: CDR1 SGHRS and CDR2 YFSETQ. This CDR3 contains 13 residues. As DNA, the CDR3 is TGCGCCAGCAGCTTCGAGGGCGCCTACGAGCAGTACTTC. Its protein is CASSFEGAYEQYF.

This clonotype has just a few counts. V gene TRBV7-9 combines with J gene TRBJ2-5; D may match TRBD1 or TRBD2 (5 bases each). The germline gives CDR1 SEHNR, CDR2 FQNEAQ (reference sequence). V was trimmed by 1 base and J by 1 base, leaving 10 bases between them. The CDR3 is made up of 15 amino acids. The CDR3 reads CASSLGGSGQETQYF. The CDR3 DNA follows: TGTGCCAGCAGCTTAGGGGGCAGCGGCCAAGAGACCCAGTACTTC.

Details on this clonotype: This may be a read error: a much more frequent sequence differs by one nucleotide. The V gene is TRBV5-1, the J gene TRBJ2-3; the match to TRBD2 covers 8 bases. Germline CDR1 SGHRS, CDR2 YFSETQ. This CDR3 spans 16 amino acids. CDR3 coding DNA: TGCGCCAGCAGCTTGGTGTCCGGGGGGGTGTCAGAAACGCAGTATTTT. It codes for CASSLVSGGVSETQYF. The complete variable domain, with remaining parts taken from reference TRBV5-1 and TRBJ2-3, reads KAGVTQTPRYLIKTRGQQVTLSCSPISGHRSVSWYQQTPGQGLQFLFEYFSETQRNKGNFPGRFSGRQFSNSRSEMNVSTLELGDSALYLCASSLVSGGVSETQYFGPGTRLTVL.

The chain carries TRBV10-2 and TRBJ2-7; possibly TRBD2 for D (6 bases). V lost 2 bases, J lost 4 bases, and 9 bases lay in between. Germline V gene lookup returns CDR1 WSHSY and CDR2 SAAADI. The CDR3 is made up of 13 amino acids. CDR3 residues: CASSEVLAYEQYF. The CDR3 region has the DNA TGCGCCAGCAGTGAGGTTCTAGCGTACGAGCAGTACTTC.

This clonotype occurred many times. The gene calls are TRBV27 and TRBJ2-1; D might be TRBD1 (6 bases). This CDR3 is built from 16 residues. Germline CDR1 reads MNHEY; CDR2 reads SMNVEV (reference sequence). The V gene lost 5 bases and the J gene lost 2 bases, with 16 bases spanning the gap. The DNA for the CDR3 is TGTGCCAGCAGTCCCCGTCAGGGGTTAACCTACAATGAGCAGTTCTTC. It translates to CASSPRQGLTYNEQFF.

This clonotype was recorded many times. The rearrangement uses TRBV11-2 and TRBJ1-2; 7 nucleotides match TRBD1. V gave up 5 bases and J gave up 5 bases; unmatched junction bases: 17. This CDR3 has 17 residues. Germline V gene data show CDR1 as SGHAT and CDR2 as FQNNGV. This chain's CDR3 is CASSPMRSTGLNYGYTF. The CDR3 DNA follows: TGTGCCAGCAGCCCGATGCGGTCGACAGGGTTGAATTATGGCTACACCTTC.

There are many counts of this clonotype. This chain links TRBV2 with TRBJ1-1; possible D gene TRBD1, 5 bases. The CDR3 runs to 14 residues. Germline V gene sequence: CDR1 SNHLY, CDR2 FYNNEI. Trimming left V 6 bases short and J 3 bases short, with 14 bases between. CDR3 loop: CASSLTDADTEAFF. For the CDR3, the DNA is TGTGCCAGCAGCTTGACAGACGCGGACACTGAAGCTTTCTTT.

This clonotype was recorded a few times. CDR3 DNA: TGTGCCAGCAACCGGGACAGAGCGATCTATGGCTACACCTTC. It yields the protein CASNRDRAIYGYTF. This rearrangement joins TRBV7-2 to TRBJ1-2, with 7 bases matching TRBD1. The germline CDR1 and CDR2 sequences are SGHTA and FQGNSA. This CDR3 contains 14 residues. J lost 4 bases, V lost 7 bases, and 9 bases had no gene match. Complete variable domain (other parts from reference TRBV7-2 and TRBJ1-2): GAGVSQSPSNKVTEKGKDVELRCDPISGHTALYWYRQSLGQGLEFLIYFQGNSAPDKSGLPSDRFSAERTGGSVSTLTIQRTQQEDSAVYLCASNRDRAIYGYTFGSGTRLTVV.

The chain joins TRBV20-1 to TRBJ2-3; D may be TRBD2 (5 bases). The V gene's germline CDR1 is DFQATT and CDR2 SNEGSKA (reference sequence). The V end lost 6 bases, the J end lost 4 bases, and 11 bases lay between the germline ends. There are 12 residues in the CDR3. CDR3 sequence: CSAQTGADTQYF. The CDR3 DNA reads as TGCAGTGCACAAACCGGGGCAGATACGCAGTATTTT.

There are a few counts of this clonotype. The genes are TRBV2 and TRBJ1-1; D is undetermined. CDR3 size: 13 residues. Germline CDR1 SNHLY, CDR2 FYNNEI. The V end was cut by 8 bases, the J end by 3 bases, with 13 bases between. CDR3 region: CASRWGEDTEAFF. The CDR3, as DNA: TGTGCCAGCCGGTGGGGAGAGGACACTGAAGCTTTCTTT.

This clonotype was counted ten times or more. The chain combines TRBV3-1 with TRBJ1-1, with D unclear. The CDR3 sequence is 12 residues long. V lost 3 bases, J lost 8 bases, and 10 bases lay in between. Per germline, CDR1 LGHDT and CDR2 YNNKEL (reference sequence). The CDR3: CASSHARREAFF. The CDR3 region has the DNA TGTGCCAGCAGCCACGCCCGAAGGGAAGCTTTCTTT.

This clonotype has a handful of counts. The CDR3 region has the DNA TGTGCCAGCACTCCCCGGGGGTCGACAGATACGCAGTATTTT. Its protein product is CASTPRGSTDTQYF. The chain combines TRBV6-7 with TRBJ2-3; the D gene is possibly TRBD2 (6 bases). TRBV6-7 is an open reading frame whose function is uncertain. V was trimmed by 7 bases and J by 3 bases, leaving 14 bases between them. CDR3 size: 14 residues.

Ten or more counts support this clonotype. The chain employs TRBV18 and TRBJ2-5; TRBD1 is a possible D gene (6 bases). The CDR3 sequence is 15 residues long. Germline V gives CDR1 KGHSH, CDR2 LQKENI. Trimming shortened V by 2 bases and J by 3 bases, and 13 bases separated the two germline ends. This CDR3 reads CASSPSPDSKETQYF. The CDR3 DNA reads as TGTGCCAGCTCACCATCCCCGGACAGTAAAGAGACCCAGTACTTC.

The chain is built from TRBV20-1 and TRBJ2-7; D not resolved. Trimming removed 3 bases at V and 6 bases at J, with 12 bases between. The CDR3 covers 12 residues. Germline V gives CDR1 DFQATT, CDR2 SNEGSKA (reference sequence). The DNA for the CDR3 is TGCAGTGCTAGCTTCTCAGGCCCCGAGCAGTACTTC. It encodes CSASFSGPEQYF.

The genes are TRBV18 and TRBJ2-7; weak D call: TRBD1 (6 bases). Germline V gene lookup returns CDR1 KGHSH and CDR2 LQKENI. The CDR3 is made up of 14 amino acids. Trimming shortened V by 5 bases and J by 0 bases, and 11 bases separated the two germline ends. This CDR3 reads CASSKGTFSYEQYF. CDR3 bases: TGTGCCAGCTCAAAAGGGACATTCTCCTACGAGCAGTACTTC.

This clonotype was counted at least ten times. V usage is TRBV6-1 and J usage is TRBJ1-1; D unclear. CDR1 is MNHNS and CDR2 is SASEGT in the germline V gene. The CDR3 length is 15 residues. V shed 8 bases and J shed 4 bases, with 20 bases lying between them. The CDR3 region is CASRTEVFIATEAFF. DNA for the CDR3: TGTGCCAGCCGCACGGAGGTCTTTATCGCCACTGAAGCTTTCTTT.

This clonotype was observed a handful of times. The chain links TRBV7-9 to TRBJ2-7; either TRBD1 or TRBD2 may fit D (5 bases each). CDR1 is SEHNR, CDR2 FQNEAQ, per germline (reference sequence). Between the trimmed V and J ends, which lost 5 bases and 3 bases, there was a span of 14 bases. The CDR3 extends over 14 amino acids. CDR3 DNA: TGTGCCAGCAGCATGCCCGGGACCGACTACGAGCAGTACTTC. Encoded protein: CASSMPGTDYEQYF.

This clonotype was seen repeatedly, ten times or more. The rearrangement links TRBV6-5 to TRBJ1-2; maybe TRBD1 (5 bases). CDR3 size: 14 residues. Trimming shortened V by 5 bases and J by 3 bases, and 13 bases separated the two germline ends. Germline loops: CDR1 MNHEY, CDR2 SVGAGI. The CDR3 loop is CASSKNQGDYGYTF. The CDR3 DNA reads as TGTGCCAGCAGTAAGAATCAGGGAGACTATGGCTACACCTTC.

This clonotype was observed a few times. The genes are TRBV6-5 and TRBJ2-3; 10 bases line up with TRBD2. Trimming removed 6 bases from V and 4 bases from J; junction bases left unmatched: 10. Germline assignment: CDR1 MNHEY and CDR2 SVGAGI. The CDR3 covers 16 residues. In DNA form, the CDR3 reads TGTGCCAGCAGACCTCTAGCGGGGGTGCGCTCAGATACGCAGTATTTT. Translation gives CASRPLAGVRSDTQYF.

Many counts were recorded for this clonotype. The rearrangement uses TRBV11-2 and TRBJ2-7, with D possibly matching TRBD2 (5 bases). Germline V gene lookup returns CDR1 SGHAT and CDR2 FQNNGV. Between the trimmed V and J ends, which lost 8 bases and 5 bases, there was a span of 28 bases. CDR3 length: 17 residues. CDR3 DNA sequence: TGTGCCAGCGGCGTACTGATGAGTACCGACACGGGGAACGAGCAGTACTTC. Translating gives CASGVLMSTDTGNEQYF.

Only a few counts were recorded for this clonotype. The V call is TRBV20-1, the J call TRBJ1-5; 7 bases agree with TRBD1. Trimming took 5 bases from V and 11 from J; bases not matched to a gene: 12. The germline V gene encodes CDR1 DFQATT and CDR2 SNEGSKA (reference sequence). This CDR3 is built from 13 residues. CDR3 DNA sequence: TGCAGTGCTCCCTCCACCCCCGGGACAGCCCAGCATTTT. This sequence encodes CSAPSTPGTAQHF.

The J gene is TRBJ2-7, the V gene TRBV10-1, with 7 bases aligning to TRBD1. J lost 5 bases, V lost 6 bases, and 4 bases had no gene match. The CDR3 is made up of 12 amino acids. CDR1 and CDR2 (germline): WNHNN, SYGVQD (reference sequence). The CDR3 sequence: CASSGTVNEQYF. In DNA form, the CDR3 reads TGCGCCAGCAGCGGGACAGTGAACGAGCAGTACTTC.